This TCR beta chain originates from a study of beta chain features in type 1 diabetes. General study points: Moderate yet significant TCRB CDR3 shortening was seen in Type 1 diabetes patients in all four CD4+ subsets.

The authors reverse transcribed all of the isolated RNA, so sequencing captured expressed TCRB transcripts. The protocol was immunoSEQ multiplex PCR, while the TCRdb copy is restricted to in-frame clones and leaves out a portion. The sample lists about 160,000 clones, around 9.7% occurring once. To note about this clone: The antigen remains undetermined.

Germline CDR1 reads SEHNR; CDR2 reads FQNEAQ (reference sequence). V was clipped by 7 bases and J by 1 base, with 8 bases between them. This CDR3 has 13 residues. This clonotype was sampled from a woman between 25 and 40 years old with type 1 diabetes. The chain recombines TRBV7-9 with TRBJ2-1, with D hard to call. The source material was central memory CD4+ T cells from blood. CDR3 loop: CASMAVSYNEQFF. CDR3 bases: TGTGCCAGCATGGCAGTATCCTACAATGAGCAGTTCTTC. The complete variable domain, with remaining parts taken from reference TRBV7-9 and TRBJ2-1, reads DTGVSQNPRHKITKRGQNVTFRCDPISEHNRLYWYRQTLGQGPEFLTYFQNEAQLEKSRLLSDRFSAERPKGSFSTLEIQRTEQGDSAMYLCASMAVSYNEQFFGPGTRLTVL.